The 16 T cell receptor beta chains below were found in one sample sequenced in a study of human versus mouse CDR3 diversity and MHC coevolution. The method was immunoSEQ multiplex PCR; TCRdb's version includes in-frame clones alone and lacks a portion of them. The table has approximately 81,000 clones, 80% to 95% seen once. The sequencing sample was made of naive CD4+ T cells from blood. Subset reported: CD45RO-negative CD62L-positive naive CD4 T cells. Every receptor here comes from a person between 25 and 75 years old in good health.

The V gene is TRBV7-9, the J gene TRBJ2-5; 9 nucleotides agree with TRBD1. CDR1 SEHNR and CDR2 FQNEAQ come from the germline V gene (reference sequence). The CDR3 runs 15 residues. V lost 7 bases to trimming and J lost 0 bases; unmatched junction nucleotides: 6. CDR3 sequence (DNA): TGTGCCAGCAACCCGGGACAGGGAGACCAAGAGACCCAGTACTTC. This translates into CASNPGQGDQETQYF.

The chain recombines TRBV7-8 with TRBJ1-3, with a tentative D call TRBD1 (5 bases). Germline-derived CDR1 and CDR2 are SGHVS and FQNEAQ. The CDR3 has 16 residues. Trimming removed 5 bases from V and 0 bases from J, with 14 bases in between. CDR3 protein: CASSISGLSSGNTIYF. CDR3 DNA sequence: TGTGCCAGCAGCATTTCGGGACTTAGCTCTGGAAACACCATATATTTT. Full variable domain (outside the CDR3, taken from reference TRBV7-8 and TRBJ1-3): GAGVSQSPRYKVAKRGQDVALRCDPISGHVSLFWYQQALGQGPEFLTYFQNEAQLDKSGLPSDRFFAERPEGSVSTLKIQRTQQEDSAVYLCASSISGLSSGNTIYFGEGSWLTVV.

The J gene is TRBJ2-3, the V gene TRBV6-4; TRBD1 agrees at 9 bases. The CDR3 spans 14 residues. V gave up 3 bases and J gave up 5 bases; unmatched junction bases: 3. Germline CDR1 reads MRHNA; CDR2 reads SNTAGT. The CDR3 nucleotides read TGTGCCAGCAGTGAACAGGGGGCGCGAGATACGCAGTATTTT. It specifies CASSEQGARDTQYF.

The genes are TRBV7-8 and TRBJ1-2, with 7 positions matching TRBD1. Germline assignment: CDR1 SGHVS and CDR2 FQNEAQ. The CDR3 consists of 17 residues. V lost 5 bases to trimming and J lost 7 bases; unmatched junction nucleotides: 19. As DNA, the CDR3 is TGTGCCAGCAGCACCAGACAGGGAGGTCTCCCCGGGGCTGGCTACACCTTC. It yields the protein CASSTRQGGLPGAGYTF.

The chain couples TRBV5-1 to TRBJ2-2; D uncertain. The CDR3 totals 13 residues. V lost 6 bases to trimming and J lost 2 bases, with 8 bases between them. Germline lookup yields CDR1 SGHRS and CDR2 YFSETQ. The CDR3 protein is CASTPVNTGELFF. CDR3 DNA sequence: TGCGCCAGCACTCCAGTCAACACCGGGGAGCTGTTTTTT.

The CDR3 region has the DNA TGTGCCAGTAGTATAGAATACCCGGACAGGGGGGTTAACTATGGCTACACCTTC. It yields the protein CASSIEYPDRGVNYGYTF. The chain has TRBV19 and TRBJ1-2, with TRBD1 identical over 10 bases. CDR3 length equals 18 residues. Germline assignment: CDR1 LNHDA and CDR2 SQIVND (reference sequence). J lost 1 base, V lost 0 bases, and 8 bases had no gene match.

The chain recombines TRBV4-3 with TRBJ2-1, with D perhaps TRBD1 (6 bases). V gave up 2 bases and J gave up 1 base, with 6 bases separating them. This CDR3 comprises 14 residues. The germline V gene has CDR1 LGHNA and CDR2 YSLEER. The CDR3 bases are TGCGCCAGCAGCCAACAGGGGTCCTACAATGAGCAGTTCTTC. Its translation is CASSQQGSYNEQFF.

CDR3 loop: CASSYEGVTGNTIYF. In nucleotides, the CDR3 is TGTGCCAGCAGTTACGAGGGCGTCACTGGAAACACCATATATTTT. The chain links TRBV6-6 to TRBJ1-3; D not resolved. The CDR3 extends over 15 amino acids. Trimming pared 2 bases from V and 2 bases from J, leaving 10 bases between. Germline-derived CDR1 and CDR2 are MNHNY and SVGAGI (reference sequence).

This chain uses TRBV28 with TRBJ2-3; D gene uncertain. From germline, CDR1 is MDHEN and CDR2 SYDVKM. Trimming shortened V by 5 bases and J by 3 bases, and 12 bases separated the two germline ends. The CDR3 length is 14 residues. The CDR3 is CASSLGTQTDTQYF. CDR3 DNA: TGTGCCAGCAGTCTAGGTACCCAAACAGATACGCAGTATTTT.

The V call is TRBV7-2, the J call TRBJ2-3, with 16 bases identical to TRBD2. Unmatched junction bases numbered 3, after V lost 3 bases and J lost 6 bases. Germline CDR1 and CDR2: SGHTA and FQGNSA. The CDR3 is made up of 16 amino acids. The CDR3 is CASSFMGLAGGDTQYF. The DNA for the CDR3 is TGTGCCAGCAGCTTCATGGGACTAGCGGGAGGGGATACGCAGTATTTT.

The chain joins TRBV18 to TRBJ2-1, with D unresolved. Trimming took 3 bases from V and 4 from J, leaving 10 bases between them. This CDR3 comprises 14 residues. Germline-derived CDR1 and CDR2 are KGHSH and LQKENI. DNA for the CDR3: TGTGCCAGCTCACCCCTAGAGCCTTACAATGAGCAGTTCTTC. Translating it yields CASSPLEPYNEQFF.

The J gene is TRBJ2-7, the V gene TRBV11-1; 7 nucleotides line up with TRBD2. The V and J ends lost 0 bases and 1 base, in that order; junction bases with no gene match: 0. This CDR3 spans 14 amino acids. Germline CDR1 and CDR2: SGHAT and FQDESV (reference sequence). The CDR3: CASSLARESYEQYF. CDR3 DNA sequence: TGTGCCAGCAGCTTAGCGCGGGAGTCCTACGAGCAGTACTTC.

This chain connects TRBV9 to TRBJ1-1; no definite D call. Trimming removed 0 bases from V and 5 bases from J, with 8 bases in between. The CDR3 is 13 residues long. Looked up from germline, CDR1 is SGDLS and CDR2 is YYNGEE. The CDR3 protein is CASSVDGGTEAFF. Written as DNA, the CDR3 is TGTGCCAGCAGCGTAGACGGCGGAACTGAAGCTTTCTTT.

The chain couples TRBV7-9 to TRBJ1-5; TRBD1 matches 8 bases. Germline V CDR1 and CDR2: SEHNR, FQNEAQ (reference sequence). There are 14 residues in the CDR3. The V segment lost 5 bases and the J segment 7 bases; nucleotides outside the gene matches: 7. The CDR3 DNA reads TGTGCCAGCAGCCATAGTTCAGGGGGCCAGCCCCAGCATTTT. Protein sequence: CASSHSSGGQPQHF.

This chain links TRBV7-3 with TRBJ1-1; D is undetermined. The CDR3 is 13 amino acids. V shed 1 base and J shed 4 bases, with 7 bases lying between them. Per the germline V gene, CDR1 is SGHTA and CDR2 is FQGTGA. The chain's CDR3 is CASSLSRSTEAFF. The DNA for the CDR3 is TGTGCCAGCAGCTTAAGTCGGAGCACTGAAGCTTTCTTT.

The chain joins TRBV5-1 to TRBJ2-5; the match to TRBD2 covers 11 bases. TRBJ2-7 explains the end of the DNA better; the J call may be wrong. The CDR3 totals 17 residues. Germline V CDR1 and CDR2: SGHRS, YFSETQ. The CDR3 DNA reads TGCGCCAGCAGCTTCATAGCGGGAGGGCCGAGGTCCTACGAGCAGTACTTC. Amino acid sequence: CASSFIAGGPRSYEQYF.